These 20 T cell receptor beta chains were sequenced from one sample in a study of patients and donors after allogeneic stem cell transplantation. TCRdb re-analysed the RT-PCR reads in MiXCR, keeping a single row per CDR3 protein. The sample lists about 40,000 distinct CDR3 sequences; more than 30% were seen once. Sample: blood, either unsorted or a sorted T cell fraction (not recorded which). These receptors all come from a human donor who was either an allogeneic HSCT recipient or a stem cell or donor lymphocyte infusion donor (not recorded which). It is not recorded whose cells these are; they may come from a transplant donor.

This clonotype was counted a few times. V and J are TRBV24-1 and TRBJ1-2; TRBD1 might be the D (6 bases). CDR1 is KGHDR and CDR2 is SFDVKD in the germline V gene. The length of the CDR3 is 13 residues. Trimming left V 5 bases short and J 4 bases short, with 10 bases between. This CDR3 is CATSVTGLYGYTF. DNA for the CDR3: TGTGCCACCAGTGTGACAGGTCTCTATGGCTACACCTTC.

V is TRBV4-3 and J is TRBJ1-1; D gene ambiguous. V dropped 1 base and J dropped 0 bases, with 18 bases sitting between them. This CDR3 is 18 amino acids long. CDR1 is LGHNA and CDR2 is YSLEER in the germline V gene. CDR3 DNA sequence: TGCGCCAGCAGCCAAGCCTGGTACGGATCTCTCGTGAACACTGAAGCTTTCTTT. Amino acids: CASSQAWYGSLVNTEAFF.

The CDR3 loop reads CASSPPSGRVRGAEAFF. CDR3 nucleotides: TGTGCCAGCAGCCCACCCTCTGGGAGGGTTCGGGGGGCTGAAGCTTTCTTT. The chain couples TRBV7-3 to TRBJ1-1; weak D call: TRBD1 (5 bases). This CDR3 has 17 amino acids. V was cut by 5 bases and J by 6 bases, with 25 bases left in between. Looked up from germline, CDR1 is SGHTA and CDR2 is FQGTGA.

This clonotype was picked up a small number of times. V and J are TRBV7-2 and TRBJ1-5; D not certain. Trimming cost V 1 base and J 7 bases, with 14 bases left between them. This CDR3 is 15 amino acids long. Germline assignment: CDR1 SGHTA and CDR2 FQGNSA. The CDR3 loop reads CASSLEKVGGQPQHF. For the CDR3, the DNA is TGTGCCAGCAGCTTAGAGAAGGTGGGAGGGCAGCCCCAGCATTTT.

Many counts were recorded for this clonotype. V and J are TRBV20-1 and TRBJ1-2, with 8 bases that match TRBD1. V shed 4 bases and J 2 bases; nucleotides not matched to a gene: 9. CDR1 DFQATT and CDR2 SNEGSKA come from the germline V gene (reference sequence). The CDR3 consists of 15 residues. The CDR3 DNA reads as TGCAGTGCTATCGACCGAAGGGACAGGAACTATGGCTACACCTTC. Translation: CSAIDRRDRNYGYTF.

This chain links TRBV11-3 with TRBJ1-4; the D gene is possibly TRBD1 (5 bases). The CDR3 totals 17 residues. The germline V and J ends were trimmed by 5 bases and 0 bases, with 16 bases remaining between them. Germline V gives CDR1 SGHNT, CDR2 YENEEA. The CDR3 is CASSPLPGVATNEKLFF. As DNA, the CDR3 is TGTGCCAGCAGCCCCTTACCGGGGGTAGCAACTAATGAAAAACTGTTTTTT.

The chain uses TRBV28 and TRBJ2-2; possibly TRBD2 for D (5 bases). Germline lookup yields CDR1 MDHEN and CDR2 SYDVKM. Trimming stripped 2 bases from V and 0 bases from J, with 7 bases between. The CDR3 is 15 amino acids. The CDR3 nucleotides are TGTGCCAGCAGTTTAGACTACCCGAACACCGGGGAGCTGTTTTTT. This sequence encodes CASSLDYPNTGELFF.

The rearrangement links TRBV5-1 to TRBJ2-3; 8 positions agree with TRBD1. Germline V gives CDR1 SGHRS, CDR2 YFSETQ. This CDR3 is built from 15 residues. Losses at the gene ends were 0 bases for V and 3 bases for J; bases not matched to a gene: 3. CDR3 residues: CASSLGQGRTDTQYF. The CDR3 nucleotides are TGCGCCAGCAGCTTGGGACAGGGGAGGACAGATACGCAGTATTTT.

In its sample, this clonotype was seen a few times. V usage is TRBV28 and J usage is TRBJ1-2; D gene ambiguous. Germline values: CDR1 MDHEN, CDR2 SYDVKM. CDR3 size: 11 residues. V was pared by 6 bases and J by 2 bases, with 4 bases between. Here the CDR3 DNA reads TGTGCCAGCAGAGACAACTATGGCTACACCTTC. This gives the protein CASRDNYGYTF.

The V and J genes are TRBV20-1 and TRBJ2-1; TRBD2 agrees at 16 bases. Germline V lookup: CDR1 DFQATT, CDR2 SNEGSKA (reference sequence). This CDR3 spans 17 amino acids. J gave up 8 bases and V 1 base, and 8 bases lay outside the gene matches. The CDR3 region has the DNA TGCAGTGCTAGAGGTACCGGGACTAGCGGGAGGGCCTATGAGCAGTTCTTC. Translation: CSARGTGTSGRAYEQFF.

The chain is built from TRBV6-2 or TRBV6-3 and TRBJ2-6; D is perhaps TRBD1 (5 bases). The CDR3 consists of 16 residues. The germline CDR1 and CDR2 sequences are MNHEY and SVGEGT. V was trimmed by 6 bases and J by 1 base, leaving 13 bases between them. CDR3 bases: TGTGCCAGCAGGATCCAGGGCGAATCTGGGGCCAACGTCCTGACTTTC. Its translation: CASRIQGESGANVLTF.

This clonotype was recorded a few times. The chain has TRBV29-1 and TRBJ1-5; possible D gene TRBD1, 5 bases. CDR3 size: 11 residues. Germline V gene data show CDR1 as SQVTM and CDR2 as ANQGSEA. Trimming pared 4 bases from V and 8 bases from J, leaving 9 bases between. CDR3 loop: CSVGGREPQHF. DNA of the CDR3: TGCAGCGTTGGGGGGAGAGAGCCCCAGCATTTT. Looking up the rest from reference TRBV29-1 and TRBJ1-5 gives the full variable domain: SAVISQKPSRDICQRGTSLTIQCQVDSQVTMMFWYRQQPGQSLTLIATANQGSEATYESGFVIDKFPISRPNLTFSTLTVSNMSPEDSSIYLCSVGGREPQHFGDGTRLSIL.

CDR3 coding DNA: TGCAGTGCTCCGCAGGGACCTGGGGCCGGGGAGCTGTTTTTT. Translating it yields CSAPQGPGAGELFF. The J gene is TRBJ2-2, the V gene TRBV20-1; the D gene could be TRBD1 or TRBD2 (5 bases each). CDR3 length equals 14 residues. Trimming stripped 5 bases from V and 6 bases from J, with 16 bases between. CDR1 DFQATT and CDR2 SNEGSKA come from the germline V gene (reference sequence).

This clonotype was detected once. The chain uses TRBV5-1 and TRBJ2-1; 7 positions agree with TRBD2. CDR3 length equals 15 residues. Germline CDR1 SGHRS, CDR2 YFSETQ. V trimming: 0 bases; J trimming: 6 bases; junction bases outside the gene matches: 6. The CDR3 DNA follows: TGCGCCAGCAGCTTGGTTGGACTAGAGGTCAATGAGCAGTTCTTC. Its translation: CASSLVGLEVNEQFF.

The table lists this clonotype with a few counts. The rearrangement uses TRBV4-3 and TRBJ2-2; a weak D match, TRBD2 (5 bases). Trimming removed 0 bases at V and 6 bases at J, with 5 bases between. The CDR3 spans 13 residues. The germline V gene has CDR1 LGHNA and CDR2 YSLEER. The CDR3 is CASSQDGAGELFF. The CDR3 nucleotides are TGCGCCAGCAGCCAAGACGGGGCCGGGGAGCTGTTTTTT.

This clonotype has a count of ten or more. The chain joins TRBV6-6 to TRBJ1-6; D might be TRBD1 (6 bases). V lost 2 bases, J lost 2 bases, and 10 bases lay in between. The CDR3 is 16 amino acids. CDR1 MNHNY and CDR2 SVGAGI come from the germline V gene (reference sequence). DNA for the CDR3: TGTGCCAGCAGTTACAAACAGGGAACCTATAATTCACCCCTCCACTTT. It specifies CASSYKQGTYNSPLHF.

Here the CDR3 reads CASSFTTSGETQYF. The CDR3 DNA follows: TGTGCCAGCAGCTTCACGACTAGCGGAGAGACCCAGTACTTC. The chain carries TRBV13 and TRBJ2-5, with TRBD2 matching over 9 bases. V dropped 3 bases and J dropped 4; count of bases not matched to a gene: 3. The germline gives CDR1 PRHDT, CDR2 FYEKMQ (reference sequence). CDR3 length: 14 residues.

This clonotype was counted only a few times. This chain uses TRBV7-6 with TRBJ2-3, with D tentatively TRBD1 or TRBD2 (5 bases each). This CDR3 region has 18 residues. Deletions cut 2 bases from V and 4 bases from J, with 22 bases between. Per the germline V gene, CDR1 is SGHVS and CDR2 is FNYEAQ. The CDR3 sequence: CASSLLAPIGTTSDTQYF. The CDR3 DNA is TGTGCCAGCAGCTTATTAGCCCCAATTGGGACGACTTCAGATACGCAGTATTTT.

This clonotype has more than one count but fewer than ten. The V gene is TRBV20-1, the J gene TRBJ2-1; D is uncertain. CDR3 size: 13 residues. Trimming pared 1 base from V and 6 bases from J, leaving 10 bases between. Germline CDR1 and CDR2: DFQATT and SNEGSKA (reference sequence). The CDR3 loop reads CSARVHTSNEQFF. The CDR3 DNA reads TGCAGTGCTAGAGTACACACCTCCAATGAGCAGTTCTTC.

The V and J genes are TRBV7-4 and TRBJ2-5; 10 nucleotides match TRBD1. CDR1 is SGHVT, CDR2 SQSDAQ, per germline. The CDR3 totals 17 residues. The V and J ends lost 5 bases and 1 base, in that order; junction bases with no gene match: 10. CDR3 DNA sequence: TGTGCCAGCAGCCCTAAGGAGACAGGGGGCCTCCAAGAGACCCAGTACTTC. It yields the protein CASSPKETGGLQETQYF. The variable domain in full, with the rest retrieved from reference TRBV7-4 and TRBJ2-5, is GAGVSQSPRYKVAKRGRDVALRCDSISGHVTLYWYRQTLGQGSEVLTYSQSDAQRDKSGRPSGRFSAERPERSVSTLKIQRTEQGDSAVYLCASSPKETGGLQETQYFGPGTRLLVL.